This T cell receptor (beta chain) was profiled in a study of CD8+ T cells in alopecia areata. V lost 3 bases and J lost 6, with 11 bases in between. Germline assignment: CDR1 GTSNPN and CDR2 SVGIG (reference sequence). This CDR3 region has 13 residues. Extracted from the samples, RNA was reverse transcribed into cDNA to serve as the sequencing template. Assay: immunoSEQ multiplex PCR; the TCRdb copy retains only in-frame clones and omits some. The table has roughly 250,000 clones, roughly two thirds seen once; the top ten hold approximately 1.2%. The gene calls are TRBV30 and TRBJ1-4; D gene uncertain. The TCR comes from a human donor with alopecia areata. The source material was CD4+ T cells sorted from blood, sampled at week 0. This chain's CDR3 is CAWRGGEYEKLFF. The DNA for the CDR3 is TGTGCCTGGAGGGGAGGAGAGTATGAAAAACTGTTTTTT.